Shown below are 25 T cell receptor beta chains from a single sample sequenced in a study of cytomegalovirus exposure and HLA in healthy donors. The PCR was carried out with 60 Vbeta primers and 13 Jbeta primers. The table came from immunoSEQ multiplex PCR; TCRdb's copy has only in-frame clones and leaves some out. The profile covers 200,000 to 300,000 clones, with around 84% appearing a single time and 0.2% to 0.25% taken by the ten largest. The sequenced sample consisted of PBMCs. The receptors were sampled from a girl under 10 years old in good health and CMV-seronegative.

This clone has only a few counts. The chain employs TRBV5-6 and TRBJ2-5, with no clear D. The germline gives CDR1 SGHDT, CDR2 YYEEEE. The CDR3 contains 11 residues. The ends were cut back, 0 bases at V and 12 bases at J, with 9 bases in the middle. The CDR3 spells CASSLEGEEYF. CDR3 in DNA: TGTGCCAGCAGCTTGGAAGGAGAAGAGTACTTC. Full variable domain (outside the CDR3, taken from reference TRBV5-6 and TRBJ2-5): DAGVTQSPTHLIKTRGQQVTLRCSPKSGHDTVSWYQQALGQGPQFIFQYYEEEERQRGNFPDRFSGHQFPNYSSELNVNALLLGDSALYLCASSLEGEEYFGPGTRLLVL.

The CDR3 loop is CASSQGDRDTYEQYF. The CDR3 DNA sequence: TGCGCCAGCAGCCAAGGGGACCGGGACACCTACGAGCAGTACTTC. V and J are TRBV5-1 and TRBJ2-7, with D possibly matching TRBD1 (6 bases). CDR3 length: 15 amino acids. Germline CDR1 reads SGHRS; CDR2 reads YFSETQ. V was pared by 4 bases and J by 2 bases, with 16 bases between.

This rearrangement joins TRBV18 to TRBJ2-3, with D uncertain. V was pared by 4 bases and J by 4 bases, with 12 bases between. Germline V gene data show CDR1 as KGHSH and CDR2 as LQKENI. CDR3 length: 14 amino acids. CDR3 coding DNA: TGTGCCAGCTCACGAGCCCCCGCCTCAGATACGCAGTATTTT. Protein: CASSRAPASDTQYF.

The V call is TRBV5-1, the J call TRBJ2-1, with TRBD2 identical over 9 bases. With V trimmed by 1 base and J by 2 bases, 4 bases remained unmatched. The CDR3 contains 16 residues. The germline V gene encodes CDR1 SGHRS and CDR2 YFSETQ. CDR3 sequence (DNA): TGCGCCAGCAGCTTGCTGGCGGGGGGGGCCTACAATGAGCAGTTCTTC. Its protein is CASSLLAGGAYNEQFF.

The table lists this clone with a few counts. The chain joins TRBV5-1 to TRBJ2-7; tentative D call: TRBD1 (5 bases). This CDR3 spans 16 amino acids. With 0 bases removed from V and 0 bases from J, the gap between germline ends came to 13 bases. Germline values: CDR1 SGHRS, CDR2 YFSETQ. DNA for the CDR3: TGCGCCAGCAGCTTGGTCGCGCATACAGGCTCCTACGAGCAGTACTTC. This translates into CASSLVAHTGSYEQYF.

The chain joins TRBV6-6 to TRBJ1-2, with D unclear. CDR3 length: 12 residues. The V end lost 7 bases, the J end lost 5 bases, and 11 bases lay between the germline ends. Germline assignment: CDR1 MNHNY and CDR2 SVGAGI (reference sequence). The chain's CDR3 is CASTGTAYGYTF. DNA of the CDR3: TGTGCCAGCACAGGAACAGCTTATGGCTACACCTTC.

The V gene is TRBV19, the J gene TRBJ1-1, with D unclear. The V gene lost 2 bases and the J gene lost 0 bases, with 7 bases spanning the gap. The CDR3 covers 14 residues. Germline CDR1 is LNHDA and CDR2 is SQIVND (reference sequence). CDR3 protein: CASSITLMNTEAFF. The CDR3 DNA sequence: TGTGCCAGTAGTATAACTCTAATGAACACTGAAGCTTTCTTT.

The chain couples TRBV10-3 to TRBJ2-3; 7 bases match TRBD1. The CDR3 covers 15 residues. CDR1 and CDR2 (germline): ENHRY, SYGVKD. After removal of 0 bases from V and 2 bases from J, the junction contained 2 bases not matched to a gene. CDR3 coding DNA: TGTGCCATCAGTGAGTCGACAGGGCTCACAGATACGCAGTATTTT. It yields the protein CAISESTGLTDTQYF.

This chain joins TRBV2 and TRBJ1-4, with a tentative D call TRBD1 (5 bases). V was cut by 2 bases and J by 10 bases, with 17 bases left in between. The CDR3 sequence is 15 residues long. Looked up from germline, CDR1 is SNHLY and CDR2 is FYNNEI. DNA for the CDR3: TGTGCCAGCAGTGAAAGGCAGGGTACGAGTGGAAAACTGTTTTTT. This translates into CASSERQGTSGKLFF.

This clone was observed a single time. The V gene is TRBV9, the J gene TRBJ2-1; TRBD2 matches at 10 bases. This CDR3 has 17 amino acids. V shed 0 bases, J shed 3 bases, and the junction held 6 bases outside the gene matches. In germline, CDR1 is SGDLS, CDR2 YYNGEE. In DNA form, the CDR3 reads TGTGCCAGCAGCGTAGAGCACAGCGGGGGGGTCTACAATGAGCAGTTCTTC. This sequence encodes CASSVEHSGGVYNEQFF.

The gene calls are TRBV2 and TRBJ1-1; D may be TRBD1 (6 bases). The V end lost 6 bases, the J end lost 4 bases, and 12 bases lay between the germline ends. The CDR3 totals 13 residues. CDR1 SNHLY and CDR2 FYNNEI come from the germline V gene. CDR3 region: CASRGTGPTEAFF. CDR3 in DNA: TGTGCCAGCAGGGGTACAGGGCCCACTGAAGCTTTCTTT. The full variable domain, with the rest looked up from reference TRBV2 and TRBJ1-1, is EPEVTQTPSHQVTQMGQEVILRCVPISNHLYFYWYRQILGQKVEFLVSFYNNEISEKSEIFDDQFSVERPDGSNFTLKIRSTKLEDSAMYFCASRGTGPTEAFFGQGTRLTVV.

The chain recombines TRBV18 with TRBJ2-3; 13 bases align to TRBD2. V lost 5 bases, J lost 0 bases, and 2 bases stayed unmatched. Germline loops: CDR1 KGHSH, CDR2 LQKENI. The CDR3 length is 16 residues. This CDR3 reads CASSRTSGSSTDTQYF. The CDR3 coding sequence is TGTGCCAGCTCAAGGACTAGCGGGAGTAGCACAGATACGCAGTATTTT.

In DNA, the CDR3 is TGCGCCAGCAGCCAAGTAGCGGGAGGTGGCCCTGGCACAGATACGCAGTATTTT. Amino acids: CASSQVAGGGPGTDTQYF. This sequence joins TRBV4-1 and TRBJ2-3, with 10 nucleotides matching TRBD2. CDR3 size: 18 residues. Germline V gives CDR1 MGHRA, CDR2 YSYEKL. Trimming at V came to 1 base and at J to 1 base, leaving 8 bases not matched to a gene.

In DNA, the CDR3 is TGTGCCAGCAATGTGGGGGGGGTCGGCAATCAGCCCCAGCATTTT. It encodes CASNVGGVGNQPQHF. The chain uses TRBV6-6 and TRBJ1-5, with a weak D call TRBD1 (5 bases). Trimming left V 7 bases short and J 2 bases short, with 15 bases between. The CDR3 contains 15 residues. The germline V gene has CDR1 MNHNY and CDR2 SVGAGI (reference sequence).

CDR3 nucleotides: TGTGCCAGTAGTATTCCTGGGCAAGAGCAGTACTTC. Its translation: CASSIPGQEQYF. The chain recombines TRBV19 with TRBJ2-7; the D is unclear. Trimming stripped 3 bases from V and 7 bases from J, with 10 bases between. The CDR3 is made up of 12 amino acids. The germline V gene has CDR1 LNHDA and CDR2 SQIVND (reference sequence).

The rearrangement joins TRBV2 to TRBJ1-4, with 10 bases fitting TRBD1. J was trimmed by 0 bases and V by 5 bases; bases with no gene match: 6. The germline gives CDR1 SNHLY, CDR2 FYNNEI. The CDR3 is 17 amino acids. The CDR3 DNA sequence: TGTGCCAGCAGTACGGACAGGGGGGGGGCAACTAATGAAAAACTGTTTTTT. Translation: CASSTDRGGATNEKLFF. Supplemented by reference TRBV2 and TRBJ1-4, the full variable domain reads EPEVTQTPSHQVTQMGQEVILRCVPISNHLYFYWYRQILGQKVEFLVSFYNNEISEKSEIFDDQFSVERPDGSNFTLKIRSTKLEDSAMYFCASSTDRGGATNEKLFFGSGTQLSVL.

J is TRBJ1-1 and V is TRBV9, with D possibly being TRBD1 (5 bases). Deletions cut 0 bases from V and 11 bases from J, with 11 bases between. CDR3 length: 12 amino acids. Germline CDR1 reads SGDLS; CDR2 reads YYNGEE. The CDR3 nucleotides are TGTGCCAGCAGCGTAGTGGCAGGGAGGGCTTTCTTT. This sequence encodes CASSVVAGRAFF.

V gene TRBV9 combines with J gene TRBJ2-1; D might be TRBD2 (6 bases). V lost 4 bases, J lost 2 bases, and 13 bases lay in between. The CDR3 contains 15 residues. Germline assignment: CDR1 SGDLS and CDR2 YYNGEE. This CDR3 is CASSYGTPTYNEQFF. The CDR3, as DNA: TGTGCCAGCAGCTACGGGACTCCGACCTACAATGAGCAGTTCTTC.

Of note for this clone: The sample carries other DNA sequences with the same CDR3. The chain employs TRBV5-5 and TRBJ2-7, with D possibly TRBD2 on 5 matching bases. CDR1 is SGHKS and CDR2 is YYEKEE in the germline V gene (reference sequence). Deletions cut 1 base from V and 0 bases from J, with 8 bases between. The CDR3 contains 14 residues. This CDR3 is CASSLLAGSYEQYF. The CDR3 nucleotides read TGTGCCAGCAGCTTGTTGGCGGGCTCCTACGAGCAGTACTTC.

This clone was found a few times. This chain uses TRBV28 with TRBJ1-2, with 10 bases lining up with TRBD1. The germline V gene has CDR1 MDHEN and CDR2 SYDVKM. The trim removed 5 bases at V and 7 bases at J, leaving 4 bases unmatched. The CDR3 extends over 13 amino acids. CDR3 in amino acids: CASSLRDRGGYTF. The CDR3 bases are TGTGCCAGCAGTCTCCGGGACAGGGGTGGCTACACCTTC.

The chain couples TRBV6-5 to TRBJ1-2; TRBD1 aligns across 8 bases. Germline-derived CDR1 and CDR2 are MNHEY and SVGAGI. The CDR3 consists of 13 residues. V lost 6 bases, J lost 5 bases, and 5 bases stayed unmatched. CDR3 amino acids: CASRTTGGYGYTF. In DNA, the CDR3 is TGTGCCAGCAGGACAACAGGGGGTTATGGCTACACCTTC.

The V call is TRBV5-1, the J call TRBJ2-5; a weak D match, TRBD1 (5 bases). The CDR3 runs to 13 residues. Trimming removed 0 bases from V and 3 bases from J, with 6 bases in between. Germline CDR1 SGHRS, CDR2 YFSETQ. CDR3 sequence: CASSLAREETQYF. DNA for the CDR3: TGCGCCAGCAGCTTGGCCAGGGAAGAGACCCAGTACTTC. Full variable domain (rest looked up from reference TRBV5-1 and TRBJ2-5): KAGVTQTPRYLIKTRGQQVTLSCSPISGHRSVSWYQQTPGQGLQFLFEYFSETQRNKGNFPGRFSGRQFSNSRSEMNVSTLELGDSALYLCASSLAREETQYFGPGTRLLVL.

The chain links TRBV27 to TRBJ2-2, with 9 bases fitting TRBD2. V lost 8 bases to trimming and J lost 2 bases; unmatched junction nucleotides: 6. This CDR3 region has 15 residues. Per the germline V gene, CDR1 is MNHEY and CDR2 is SMNVEV (reference sequence). CDR3 in DNA: TGTGCCAGCTGTCTTAGCGGGGGAAACACCGGGGAGCTGTTTTTT. Translating gives CASCLSGGNTGELFF.

The chain joins TRBV5-4 to TRBJ2-1; D perhaps matches TRBD2 (6 bases). The CDR3 length is 15 residues. Trimming took off 4 bases at V and 0 bases at J, with 11 bases between the two ends. Germline V gene sequence: CDR1 SGHNT, CDR2 YYREEE (reference sequence). The CDR3, as DNA: TGTGCCAGCAGCCAATCGGGGGACTCCTACAATGAGCAGTTCTTC. This translates into CASSQSGDSYNEQFF.

In this sample, this clone turned up a few times. The chain joins TRBV19 to TRBJ2-3, with a weak D call TRBD1 (6 bases). The V end was cut by 3 bases, the J end by 2 bases, with 9 bases between. CDR1 and CDR2 (germline): LNHDA, SQIVND (reference sequence). This CDR3 is built from 14 residues. The DNA for the CDR3 is TGTGCCAGTAGTATGACAGGCTCCACAGATACGCAGTATTTT. Amino acids: CASSMTGSTDTQYF.